This passage covers 21 T cell receptor beta chains from one sample sequenced in a study of blood T cells in healthy people across ages. A second PCR, run for roughly 7 to 11 cycles, used a sample-barcoded 5' primer plus a J-beta primer mix. Via MiXCR, TCRdb re-called the 5' RACE reads, giving one row per CDR3 protein. The data hold 700,000 or so distinct CDR3 sequences, with about 24% observed a single time. Source material: blood. All receptors come from a man aged 65 to 85 in good health.

The chain is built from TRBV5-5 and TRBJ1-2, with 8 bases lining up with TRBD1. Germline V lookup: CDR1 SGHKS, CDR2 YYEKEE (reference sequence). The CDR3 runs to 20 residues. The V and J ends lost 1 base and 5 bases, in that order; junction bases with no gene match: 22. The CDR3 coding sequence is TGTGCCAGCAGCTTGTCGGGACAGGTCTCTGTGGGGGGTGGGCCATATGGCTACACCTTC. Translated, it gives CASSLSGQVSVGGGPYGYTF. Complete variable domain (other parts from reference TRBV5-5 and TRBJ1-2): DAGVTQSPTHLIKTRGQQVTLRCSPISGHKSVSWYQQVLGQGPQFIFQYYEKEERGRGNFPDRFSARQFPNYSSELNVNALLLGDSALYLCASSLSGQVSVGGGPYGYTFGSGTRLTVV.

This clonotype was seen more than once but under ten times. The genes are TRBV28 and TRBJ2-4; D is perhaps TRBD1 or TRBD2 (6 bases each). The CDR3 spans 15 residues. Per the germline V gene, CDR1 is MDHEN and CDR2 is SYDVKM. Between the trimmed V and J ends, which lost 7 bases and 2 bases, there was a span of 15 bases. The CDR3, as DNA: TGTGCCAGCAACCAGGAAGGGGGGACCAAAAACATTCAGTACTTC. Residues: CASNQEGGTKNIQYF.

The chain links TRBV5-1 to TRBJ1-1; D remains unclear. Germline-derived CDR1 and CDR2 are SGHRS and YFSETQ. The V gene lost 0 bases and the J gene lost 1 base, with 13 bases spanning the gap. The CDR3 length is 16 residues. The CDR3 here is CASSLATDPKNTEAFF. CDR3 nucleotides: TGCGCCAGCAGCTTGGCGACCGACCCTAAGAACACTGAAGCTTTCTTT.

This clonotype was recorded once. The rearrangement uses TRBV6-5 and TRBJ1-2; D gene uncertain. With 3 bases removed from V and 0 bases from J, the gap between germline ends came to 14 bases. CDR3 length equals 16 residues. Germline-derived CDR1 and CDR2 are MNHEY and SVGAGI. CDR3 coding DNA: TGTGCCAGCAGTTATGCTGGCGGACGGACTAACTATGGCTACACCTTC. It encodes CASSYAGGRTNYGYTF.

This clonotype showed up just a few times. This chain joins TRBV6-6 and TRBJ1-1, with D unresolved. The V end lost 9 bases, the J end lost 7 bases, and 18 bases lay between the germline ends. Germline V gene data show CDR1 as MNHNY and CDR2 as SVGAGI (reference sequence). The CDR3 has 13 amino acids. CDR3 region: CASTPNQYFEAFF. CDR3 coding DNA: TGTGCCAGTACACCTAACCAATACTTTGAAGCTTTCTTT.

This clonotype was picked up a small number of times. At one end, the junction sequence differs from germline, possibly due to a read error. The rearrangement links TRBV6-2 or TRBV6-3 to TRBJ2-1, with 16 bases that match TRBD2. Germline V gives CDR1 MNHEY, CDR2 SVGEGT. The CDR3 contains 15 residues. CDR3 in DNA: TGTGCCAGCAGTTCCGGGACTAGCGGGGGGGCGGTTTGGGTCTTC. Its protein is CASSSGTSGGAVWVF.

V is TRBV4-3 and J is TRBJ2-3; the match to TRBD2 covers 10 bases. V lost 2 bases to trimming and J lost 4 bases; unmatched junction nucleotides: 9. This CDR3 has 17 amino acids. Germline V gene data show CDR1 as LGHNA and CDR2 as YSLEER. Written as DNA, the CDR3 is TGCGCCAGCAGCCAACAAGGGACTAGCGAATTACCAGATACGCAGTATTTT. Its protein is CASSQQGTSELPDTQYF.

DNA of the CDR3: TGCGCCAGCAGCTCGGGGGCGGGAATCAATGAGCAGTTCTTC. Translated: CASSSGAGINEQFF. This chain links TRBV5-1 with TRBJ2-1; D might be TRBD1 or TRBD2, each matching 6 bases. V was clipped by 3 bases and J by 6 bases, with 13 bases between them. In germline, CDR1 is SGHRS, CDR2 YFSETQ. The CDR3 is made up of 14 amino acids. Supplemented by reference TRBV5-1 and TRBJ2-1, the full variable domain reads KAGVTQTPRYLIKTRGQQVTLSCSPISGHRSVSWYQQTPGQGLQFLFEYFSETQRNKGNFPGRFSGRQFSNSRSEMNVSTLELGDSALYLCASSSGAGINEQFFGPGTRLTVL.

This clonotype has at least ten counts. The chain's CDR3 is CSARDEVSEAFF. The CDR3 nucleotides read TGCAGTGCTAGAGATGAAGTGTCTGAAGCTTTCTTT. The V call is TRBV20-1, the J call TRBJ1-1; D is ambiguous. The V end lost 0 bases, the J end lost 6 bases, and 8 bases lay between the germline ends. The CDR3 has 12 residues. Germline loops: CDR1 DFQATT, CDR2 SNEGSKA (reference sequence).

This clonotype was seen more than once but under ten times. The chain carries TRBV20-1 and TRBJ2-3; no firm D call. V lost 1 base and J 4 bases, leaving 6 bases between the germline ends. Germline V gives CDR1 DFQATT, CDR2 SNEGSKA (reference sequence). The CDR3 has 12 amino acids. The DNA of the CDR3 is TGCAGTGCTAGAGGACGGTCAGATACGCAGTATTTT. Its protein is CSARGRSDTQYF.

The chain employs TRBV4-2 and TRBJ2-3, with 11 bases matching TRBD2. The CDR3 contains 16 residues. With V trimmed by 1 base and J by 3 bases, 3 bases remained unmatched. Germline CDR1 and CDR2: LGHNA and YNFKEQ. The DNA for the CDR3 is TGTGCCAGCAGCCAAGGGACTAGCGGGCCTACAGATACGCAGTATTTT. Encoded protein: CASSQGTSGPTDTQYF.

The chain uses TRBV7-2 and TRBJ2-1; 8 bases map to TRBD1. The length of the CDR3 is 17 residues. V was pared by 4 bases and J by 5 bases, with 13 bases of the junction left unmatched. The germline V gene encodes CDR1 SGHTA and CDR2 FQGNSA. CDR3 sequence reads: CASSSNLRGRRDNEQFF. The CDR3 DNA sequence: TGTGCCAGCAGCTCAAACCTCAGGGGGCGCCGAGACAATGAGCAGTTCTTC.

This clonotype occurred a few times. One junction end disagrees with the germline gene, perhaps due to a read error. The chain links TRBV7-6 to TRBJ1-4; 9 nucleotides match TRBD1. The germline CDR1 and CDR2 sequences are SGHVS and FNYEAQ. This CDR3 contains 14 residues. The CDR3 is CAGSYGQGNEKLFF. The CDR3 DNA sequence: TGTGCCGGCAGCTATGGACAGGGGAATGAAAAACTGTTTTTT. Together with reference TRBV7-6 and TRBJ1-4, the CDR3 gives the full variable domain: GAGVSQSPRYKVTKRGQDVALRCDPISGHVSLYWYRQALGQGPEFLTYFNYEAQQDKSGLPNDRFSAERPEGSISTLTIQRTEQRDSAMYRCAGSYGQGNEKLFFGSGTQLSVL.

The chain carries TRBV5-6 and TRBJ2-3; D is perhaps TRBD1 (5 bases). Germline CDR1 and CDR2: SGHDT and YYEEEE. V was pared by 4 bases and J by 2 bases, with 11 bases between. This CDR3 spans 14 amino acids. The CDR3 region has the DNA TGTGCCAGCAGCCTAGACAGATTCACAGATACGCAGTATTTT. It translates to CASSLDRFTDTQYF.

The rearrangement uses TRBV20-1 and TRBJ1-5; D gene uncertain. The CDR3 covers 12 residues. V was trimmed by 1 base and J by 7 bases, leaving 8 bases between them. The germline V gene encodes CDR1 DFQATT and CDR2 SNEGSKA (reference sequence). The CDR3 region is CSARGGGQPQHF. Written as DNA, the CDR3 is TGCAGTGCTAGAGGGGGTGGACAGCCCCAGCATTTT.

This chain links TRBV10-3 with TRBJ2-7; no firm D call. V shed 3 bases and J shed 5 bases, with 14 bases lying between them. The CDR3 runs to 14 residues. Germline V lookup: CDR1 ENHRY, CDR2 SYGVKD. The CDR3 DNA reads TGTGCCATCAGTGACCTGCTTCCAGGCGACGAGCAGTACTTC. Encoded protein: CAISDLLPGDEQYF.

This clonotype has more than one count but fewer than ten. This chain links TRBV14 with TRBJ1-6; unclear D gene. The V gene lost 0 bases and the J gene lost 9 bases, with 9 bases spanning the gap. The CDR3 sequence is 14 residues long. The germline CDR1 and CDR2 sequences are SGHDN and FVKESK. The CDR3 loop is CASSQERRVSPLHF. In DNA, the CDR3 is TGTGCCAGCAGCCAAGAAAGGCGGGTTTCACCCCTCCACTTT.

This clonotype was observed a handful of times. This sequence joins TRBV28 and TRBJ2-1; 7 nucleotides agree with TRBD1. The CDR3 has 15 residues. V trimming: 3 bases; J trimming: 2 bases; junction bases outside the gene matches: 4. Germline lookup yields CDR1 MDHEN and CDR2 SYDVKM. CDR3 loop: CASSFPDRTYNEQFF. The DNA for the CDR3 is TGTGCCAGCAGTTTCCCGGACAGGACCTACAATGAGCAGTTCTTC. The complete variable domain, with remaining parts taken from reference TRBV28 and TRBJ2-1, reads DVKVTQSSRYLVKRTGEKVFLECVQDMDHENMFWYRQDPGLGLRLIYFSYDVKMKEKGDIPEGYSVSREKKERFSLILESASTNQTSMYLCASSFPDRTYNEQFFGPGTRLTVL.

This chain links TRBV3-1 with TRBJ2-1; possibly TRBD1 for D (6 bases). This CDR3 spans 15 amino acids. CDR1 is LGHDT, CDR2 YNNKEL, per germline (reference sequence). V was clipped by 4 bases and J by 0 bases, with 10 bases between them. CDR3 sequence reads: CASSPRQDSYNEQFF. CDR3 nucleotides: TGTGCCAGCAGCCCCCGACAGGACTCCTACAATGAGCAGTTCTTC.

The V gene is TRBV5-1, the J gene TRBJ1-5; unclear D gene. The germline V gene has CDR1 SGHRS and CDR2 YFSETQ. The CDR3 totals 14 residues. Between the trimmed V and J ends, which lost 5 bases and 0 bases, there was a span of 9 bases. The CDR3: CASSYGPSNQPQHF. The CDR3 nucleotides are TGCGCCAGCAGTTACGGTCCTAGCAATCAGCCCCAGCATTTT.

The CDR3 reads CASTKSRSSYEQYF. CDR3 DNA: TGTGCCAGTACCAAATCCAGGAGCTCCTACGAGCAGTACTTC. The rearrangement links TRBV19 to TRBJ2-7; D is unresolved. Trimming shortened V by 7 bases and J by 0 bases, and 13 bases separated the two germline ends. From germline, CDR1 is LNHDA and CDR2 SQIVND (reference sequence). The length of the CDR3 is 14 residues.